This T cell receptor beta chain stems from a study of blood T cell repertoires in COVID-19. Clones were read by immunoSEQ multiplex PCR, and TCRdb kept only the in-frame ones, dropping some. The data show approximately 190,000 clones, 70% to 85% seen once. This CDR3 has 15 residues. Losses at the gene ends were 3 bases for V and 2 bases for J; bases not matched to a gene: 5. Germline V CDR1 and CDR2: SGHVS, FQNEAQ. This clone was seen a handful of times. The sample consisted of PBMCs or T cells enriched from blood (not recorded which). The chain has TRBV7-8 and TRBJ2-3; 7 bases map to TRBD1. This sequence was found in a woman aged 60-75 years with acute COVID-19. Here the CDR3 DNA reads TGTGCCAGCAGCTTTAGGGACAGCTTCACAGATACGCAGTATTTT. Its protein is CASSFRDSFTDTQYF.